A single sample is the source of the 21 T cell receptor beta chains below, sequenced in a study of OX40 agonist ivuxolimab in advanced cancers. Data came from immunoSEQ multiplex PCR; TCRdb stores just in-frame clones and leaves some out. Seen here are approximately 81,000 clones, more than 75% observed once, and the top ten hold around 0.5%. Material: CD4+ or CD8+ T cells sorted from blood, obtained in a trial of the OX40 agonist ivuxolimab. The source of these receptors is an adult with an advanced solid tumor such as melanoma, head and neck, liver or kidney cancer.

The V gene is TRBV5-1, the J gene TRBJ1-1, with TRBD1 identical over 7 bases. J lost 0 bases, V lost 4 bases, and 0 bases had no gene match. Looked up from germline, CDR1 is SGHRS and CDR2 is YFSETQ. CDR3 length equals 13 residues. The DNA for the CDR3 is TGCGCCAGCAGCGGGACAGTGAACACTGAAGCTTTCTTT. Translated, it gives CASSGTVNTEAFF.

The rearrangement uses TRBV5-1 and TRBJ1-2; TRBD1 matches at 11 bases. The germline V gene has CDR1 SGHRS and CDR2 YFSETQ. This CDR3 has 16 residues. The ends lost 4 bases at V and 4 bases at J; junction bases unmatched: 9. In nucleotides, the CDR3 is TGCGCCAGCAGCCCCGCCGGGGACAGGGGGGGCTATGGCTACACCTTC. Its translation: CASSPAGDRGGYGYTF.

This rearrangement joins TRBV12-5 to TRBJ1-1; 7 nucleotides match TRBD1. The CDR3 is 13 amino acids. The junction had 6 bases not matched to a gene; V was cut back by 5 bases and J by 6 bases. Per the germline V gene, CDR1 is LGHNT and CDR2 is FRNRAP. The CDR3 spells CASGIRGQPEAFF. DNA of the CDR3: TGTGCTAGTGGTATAAGGGGACAGCCTGAAGCTTTCTTT. Together with reference TRBV12-5 and TRBJ1-1, the CDR3 gives the full variable domain: DARVTQTPRHKVTEMGQEVTMRCQPILGHNTVFWYRQTMMQGLELLAYFRNRAPLDDSGMPKDRFSAEMPDATLATLKIQPSEPRDSAVYFCASGIRGQPEAFFGQGTRLTVV.

The V call is TRBV4-1, the J call TRBJ1-5; 9 bases align to TRBD1. Losses at the gene ends were 2 bases for V and 6 bases for J; bases not matched to a gene: 8. The CDR3 is 16 amino acids. In germline, CDR1 is MGHRA, CDR2 YSYEKL. In nucleotides, the CDR3 is TGCGCCAGCAGCCAACCCCCCTACAGGGGGCCTCAGCCCCAGCATTTT. Translated: CASSQPPYRGPQPQHF.

The chain is built from TRBV9 and TRBJ2-3; no reliable D call. From germline, CDR1 is SGDLS and CDR2 YYNGEE. The CDR3 contains 12 residues. V gave up 4 bases and J gave up 0 bases, with 3 bases separating them. CDR3 region: CASSQSTDTQYF. In nucleotides, the CDR3 is TGTGCCAGCAGCCAGAGCACAGATACGCAGTATTTT.

This chain uses TRBV28 with TRBJ1-5; maybe TRBD1 (6 bases). The ends were cut back, 7 bases at V and 0 bases at J, with 13 bases in the middle. CDR1 MDHEN and CDR2 SYDVKM come from the germline V gene. CDR3 length: 15 residues. CDR3 DNA: TGTGCCAGCACCTCAGGGACACCTAGCAATCAGCCCCAGCATTTT. This gives the protein CASTSGTPSNQPQHF.

This clone turned up a few times. The rearrangement uses TRBV28 and TRBJ2-5, with a weak D call TRBD1 (7 bases). This CDR3 region has 12 residues. Trimming took off 8 bases at V and 4 bases at J, with 11 bases between the two ends. Germline V gene sequence: CDR1 MDHEN, CDR2 SYDVKM. DNA of the CDR3: TGTGCCAGCGGTCAGGGGGGAGAGACCCAGTACTTC. Encoded protein: CASGQGGETQYF.

For this clone: Distinct nucleotide sequences in the sample also encode this CDR3. V usage is TRBV28 and J usage is TRBJ1-1, with D unresolved. Looked up from germline, CDR1 is MDHEN and CDR2 is SYDVKM. Trimming took off 9 bases at V and 1 base at J, with 18 bases between the two ends. CDR3 length: 15 residues. CDR3 loop: CASRPRTGTNTEAFF. CDR3 bases: TGTGCCAGTAGACCAAGGACCGGAACGAACACTGAAGCTTTCTTT.

The V call is TRBV16, the J call TRBJ1-2, with TRBD1 matching over 7 bases. This CDR3 is 16 amino acids long. Germline V CDR1 and CDR2: KGHSY, FQNENV. V gave up 4 bases and J gave up 0 bases; unmatched junction bases: 8. For the CDR3, the DNA is TGTGCCAGCAGCCCATCGGACAGGTACTCTAACTATGGCTACACCTTC. Its translation: CASSPSDRYSNYGYTF.

The CDR3 loop is CASSLSGGRGDEQFF. The CDR3 region has the DNA TGTGCCAGTAGTCTCTCTGGAGGTCGGGGCGATGAGCAGTTCTTC. This sequence joins TRBV19 and TRBJ2-1, with D perhaps being TRBD1 or TRBD2 (5 bases each). V was clipped by 5 bases and J by 8 bases, with 19 bases between them. There are 15 residues in the CDR3. Germline-derived CDR1 and CDR2 are LNHDA and SQIVND (reference sequence). Based on the CDR3 plus reference TRBV19 and TRBJ2-1, the full variable domain is DGGITQSPKYLFRKEGQNVTLSCEQNLNHDAMYWYRQDPGQGLRLIYYSQIVNDFQKGDIAEGYSVSREKKESFPLTVTSAQKNPTAFYLCASSLSGGRGDEQFFGPGTRLTVL.

The V gene is TRBV7-8, the J gene TRBJ1-1; D is unresolved. Trimming removed 3 bases at V and 5 bases at J, with 10 bases between. Per germline, CDR1 SGHVS and CDR2 FQNEAQ. CDR3 length: 13 amino acids. This chain's CDR3 is CASSLGPTTEAFF. For the CDR3, the DNA is TGTGCCAGCAGCTTGGGCCCGACTACTGAAGCTTTCTTT. Together with reference TRBV7-8 and TRBJ1-1, the CDR3 gives the full variable domain: GAGVSQSPRYKVAKRGQDVALRCDPISGHVSLFWYQQALGQGPEFLTYFQNEAQLDKSGLPSDRFFAERPEGSVSTLKIQRTQQEDSAVYLCASSLGPTTEAFFGQGTRLTVV.

The rearrangement uses TRBV9 and TRBJ1-5, with D maybe TRBD1 (5 bases). Looked up from germline, CDR1 is SGDLS and CDR2 is YYNGEE. There are 14 residues in the CDR3. With 2 bases removed from V and 5 bases from J, the gap between germline ends came to 11 bases. The CDR3 sequence: CASSVGQADQPQHF. The CDR3 bases are TGTGCCAGCAGCGTGGGGCAGGCCGATCAGCCCCAGCATTTT.

The V call is TRBV9, the J call TRBJ1-2, with 8 nucleotides matching TRBD1. The ends lost 5 bases at V and 0 bases at J; junction bases unmatched: 3. Per the germline V gene, CDR1 is SGDLS and CDR2 is YYNGEE. This CDR3 has 14 residues. The CDR3 spells CASRPTGANYGYTF. DNA for the CDR3: TGTGCCAGCAGACCGACAGGGGCTAACTATGGCTACACCTTC.

This sequence joins TRBV5-6 and TRBJ2-2; 12 bases are shared with TRBD1. CDR1 is SGHDT and CDR2 is YYEEEE in the germline V gene. The trim removed 3 bases at V and 4 bases at J, leaving 7 bases unmatched. The CDR3 runs 17 residues. The CDR3, as DNA: TGTGCCAGCAGCTCGTTGGGACAGGGGGCGCGCACCGGGGAGCTGTTTTTT. Translated, it gives CASSSLGQGARTGELFF.

The V and J genes are TRBV19 and TRBJ1-1, with 8 nucleotides matching TRBD1. V trimming: 2 bases; J trimming: 7 bases; junction bases outside the gene matches: 12. This CDR3 comprises 16 residues. From germline, CDR1 is LNHDA and CDR2 SQIVND (reference sequence). CDR3 sequence reads: CASSITSRQGMVEAFF. CDR3 bases: TGTGCCAGTAGTATAACATCGAGACAGGGGATGGTTGAAGCTTTCTTT.

CDR3 loop: CASSRAEGLSGNTIYF. CDR3 in DNA: TGTGCCAGCAGCCGAGCGGAGGGCCTCTCTGGAAACACCATATATTTT. J is TRBJ1-3 and V is TRBV7-6; no firm D call. The CDR3 loop spans 16 amino acids. Trimming left V 5 bases short and J 0 bases short, with 14 bases between. Germline assignment: CDR1 SGHVS and CDR2 FNYEAQ. Supplemented by reference TRBV7-6 and TRBJ1-3, the full variable domain reads GAGVSQSPRYKVTKRGQDVALRCDPISGHVSLYWYRQALGQGPEFLTYFNYEAQQDKSGLPNDRFSAERPEGSISTLTIQRTEQRDSAMYRCASSRAEGLSGNTIYFGEGSWLTVV.

This chain joins TRBV6-4 and TRBJ2-1; TRBD1 matches 9 bases. After removal of 3 bases from V and 9 bases from J, the junction contained 9 bases not matched to a gene. This CDR3 contains 15 residues. Germline values: CDR1 MRHNA, CDR2 SNTAGT. The CDR3 here is CASSEETGGFFEQFF. As DNA, the CDR3 is TGTGCCAGCAGTGAGGAGACAGGGGGTTTTTTTGAGCAGTTCTTC.

V usage is TRBV5-4 and J usage is TRBJ2-7, with TRBD2 matching over 9 bases. Germline V lookup: CDR1 SGHNT, CDR2 YYREEE (reference sequence). The trim removed 0 bases at V and 4 bases at J, leaving 5 bases unmatched. The CDR3 runs 15 residues. In DNA form, the CDR3 reads TGTGCCAGCAGCTTGGACGGCGGGGGGGCGTACGAGCAGTACTTC. Its protein is CASSLDGGGAYEQYF.

This chain links TRBV7-9 with TRBJ1-2; no reliable D call. Germline lookup yields CDR1 SEHNR and CDR2 FQNEAQ (reference sequence). CDR3 length equals 13 residues. Trimming shortened V by 1 base and J by 3 bases, and 6 bases separated the two germline ends. CDR3 protein: CASSLGQDYGYTF. As DNA, the CDR3 is TGTGCCAGCAGCTTAGGTCAGGACTATGGCTACACCTTC.

The gene calls are TRBV7-8 and TRBJ2-5; D is tentatively TRBD1 or TRBD2 (5 bases each). Germline V gives CDR1 SGHVS, CDR2 FQNEAQ. The ends were cut back, 0 bases at V and 5 bases at J, with 13 bases in the middle. The CDR3 sequence is 15 residues long. In nucleotides, the CDR3 is TGTGCCAGCAGCTTAGCGAGGTCGTGGGGGGAGACCCAGTACTTC. As protein: CASSLARSWGETQYF. Filled out from reference TRBV7-8 and TRBJ2-5, the complete variable domain reads GAGVSQSPRYKVAKRGQDVALRCDPISGHVSLFWYQQALGQGPEFLTYFQNEAQLDKSGLPSDRFFAERPEGSVSTLKIQRTQQEDSAVYLCASSLARSWGETQYFGPGTRLLVL.

V usage is TRBV19 and J usage is TRBJ2-3, with 7 bases lining up with TRBD1. The CDR3 covers 15 residues. Germline-derived CDR1 and CDR2 are LNHDA and SQIVND (reference sequence). J lost 1 base, V lost 3 bases, and 4 bases had no gene match. Written as DNA, the CDR3 is TGTGCCAGTAGTATCTCCGGACAGGGCACAGATACGCAGTATTTT. It specifies CASSISGQGTDTQYF.